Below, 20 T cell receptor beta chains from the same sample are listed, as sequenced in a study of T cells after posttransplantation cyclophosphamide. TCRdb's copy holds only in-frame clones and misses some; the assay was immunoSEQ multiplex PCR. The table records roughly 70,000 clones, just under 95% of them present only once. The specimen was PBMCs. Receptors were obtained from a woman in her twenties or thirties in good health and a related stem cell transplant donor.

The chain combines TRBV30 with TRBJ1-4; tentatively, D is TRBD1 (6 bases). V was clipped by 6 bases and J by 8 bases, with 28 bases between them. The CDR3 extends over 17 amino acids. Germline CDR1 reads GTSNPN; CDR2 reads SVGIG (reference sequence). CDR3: CACHRGDTSSTREKLFF. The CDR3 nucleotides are TGTGCCTGCCATAGGGGGGACACCTCATCCACTCGGGAAAAACTGTTTTTT.

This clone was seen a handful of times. DNA for the CDR3: TGTGCCAGCAGTTACGACCGGGGGAGTGAGCAGTTCTTC. Translated: CASSYDRGSEQFF. The rearrangement uses TRBV6-5 and TRBJ2-1, with TRBD2 as a possible D gene (6 bases). This CDR3 is 13 amino acids long. Between the trimmed V and J ends, which lost 2 bases and 9 bases, there was a span of 11 bases. Germline V gene sequence: CDR1 MNHEY, CDR2 SVGAGI.

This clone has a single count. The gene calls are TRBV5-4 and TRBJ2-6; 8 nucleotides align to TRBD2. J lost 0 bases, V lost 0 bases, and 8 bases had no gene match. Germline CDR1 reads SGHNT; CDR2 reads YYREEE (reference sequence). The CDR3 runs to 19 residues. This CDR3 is CASSLVSAGGPSGANVLTF. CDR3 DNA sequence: TGTGCCAGCAGCTTGGTCTCTGCGGGGGGTCCCTCTGGGGCCAACGTCCTGACTTTC. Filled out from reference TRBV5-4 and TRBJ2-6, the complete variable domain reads ETGVTQSPTHLIKTRGQQVTLRCSSQSGHNTVSWYQQALGQGPQFIFQYYREEENGRGNFPPRFSGLQFPNYSSELNVNALELDDSALYLCASSLVSAGGPSGANVLTFGAGSRLTVL.

This CDR3 reads CASSKGQGNTEAFF. The CDR3 nucleotides are TGTGCCAGCAGCAAGGGACAGGGCAACACTGAAGCTTTCTTT. This chain links TRBV9 with TRBJ1-1, with 9 bases fitting TRBD1. CDR3 size: 14 residues. J was trimmed by 2 bases and V by 4 bases; bases with no gene match: 3. Per germline, CDR1 SGDLS and CDR2 YYNGEE.

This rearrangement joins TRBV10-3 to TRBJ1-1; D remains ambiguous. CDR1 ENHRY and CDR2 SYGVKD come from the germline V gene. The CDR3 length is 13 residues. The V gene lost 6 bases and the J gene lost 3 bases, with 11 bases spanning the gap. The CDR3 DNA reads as TGTGCCATCAGCTTTCGGGAGGACACTGAAGCTTTCTTT. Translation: CAISFREDTEAFF.

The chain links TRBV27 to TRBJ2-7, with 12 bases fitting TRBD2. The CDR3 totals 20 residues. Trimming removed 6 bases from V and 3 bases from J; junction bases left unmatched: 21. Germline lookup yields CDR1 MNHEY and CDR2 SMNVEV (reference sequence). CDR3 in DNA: TGTGCCAGCAGCCACCGGAGGGGGTTGAGGCTAGCGGGGGGGCGCTACGAGCAGTACTTC. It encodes CASSHRRGLRLAGGRYEQYF.

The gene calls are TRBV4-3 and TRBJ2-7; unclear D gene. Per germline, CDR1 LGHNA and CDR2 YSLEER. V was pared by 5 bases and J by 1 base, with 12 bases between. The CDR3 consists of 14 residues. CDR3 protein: CASSFSRASYEQYF. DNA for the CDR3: TGCGCCAGCAGCTTCTCCCGGGCTTCCTACGAGCAGTACTTC.

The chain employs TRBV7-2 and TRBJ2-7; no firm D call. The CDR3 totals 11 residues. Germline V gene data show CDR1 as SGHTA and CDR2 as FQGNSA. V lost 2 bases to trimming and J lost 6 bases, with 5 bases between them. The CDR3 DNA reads TGTGCCAGCAGCTTACTAAGCGAGCAGTACTTC. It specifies CASSLLSEQYF.

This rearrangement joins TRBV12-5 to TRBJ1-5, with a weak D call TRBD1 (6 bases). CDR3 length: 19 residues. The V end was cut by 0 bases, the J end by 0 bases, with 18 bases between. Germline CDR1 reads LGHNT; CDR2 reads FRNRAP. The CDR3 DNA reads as TGTGCTAGTGGTTTGGTAGTGGGGCAGGGGCGATATAGCAATCAGCCCCAGCATTTT. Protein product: CASGLVVGQGRYSNQPQHF.

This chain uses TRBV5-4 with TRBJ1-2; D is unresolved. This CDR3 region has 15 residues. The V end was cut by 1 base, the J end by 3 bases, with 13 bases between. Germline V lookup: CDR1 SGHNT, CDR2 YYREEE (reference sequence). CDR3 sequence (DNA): TGTGCCAGCAGCTTGAAGGCAGCGCCATACTATGGCTACACCTTC. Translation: CASSLKAAPYYGYTF.

DNA of the CDR3: TGTGCCAGTTCCCCGGGACAGGGGTACACCGGGGAGCTGTTTTTT. Its translation is CASSPGQGYTGELFF. The chain joins TRBV19 to TRBJ2-2; 10 bases are a match to TRBD1. With 8 bases clipped from V and 3 bases from J, the junction kept 6 bases outside the gene matches. The CDR3 spans 15 residues. Germline-derived CDR1 and CDR2 are LNHDA and SQIVND (reference sequence).

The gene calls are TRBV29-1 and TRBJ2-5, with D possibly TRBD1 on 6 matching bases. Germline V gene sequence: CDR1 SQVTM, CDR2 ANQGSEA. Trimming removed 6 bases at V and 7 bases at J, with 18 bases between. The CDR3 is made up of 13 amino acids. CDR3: CSVASPEGVTQYF. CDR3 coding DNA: TGCAGCGTCGCCTCCCCCGAGGGGGTGACCCAGTACTTC.

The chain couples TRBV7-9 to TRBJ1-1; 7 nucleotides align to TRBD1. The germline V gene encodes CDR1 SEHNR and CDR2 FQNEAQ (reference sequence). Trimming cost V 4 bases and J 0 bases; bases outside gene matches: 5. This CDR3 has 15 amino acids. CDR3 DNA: TGTGCCAGCAGCTCAACGACAGGGATGAACACTGAAGCTTTCTTT. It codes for CASSSTTGMNTEAFF.

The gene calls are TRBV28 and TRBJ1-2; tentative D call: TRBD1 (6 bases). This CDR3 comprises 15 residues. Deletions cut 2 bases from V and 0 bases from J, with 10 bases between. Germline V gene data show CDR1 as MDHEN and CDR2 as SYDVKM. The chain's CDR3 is CASSLDWGPNYGYTF. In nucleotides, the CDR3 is TGTGCCAGCAGTTTAGATTGGGGGCCTAACTATGGCTACACCTTC.

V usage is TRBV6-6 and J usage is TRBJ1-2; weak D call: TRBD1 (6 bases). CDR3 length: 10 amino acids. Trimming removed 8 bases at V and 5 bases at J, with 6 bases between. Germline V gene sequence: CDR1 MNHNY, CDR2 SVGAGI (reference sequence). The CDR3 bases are TGTGCCAGCGGACAGTATGGCTACACCTTC. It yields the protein CASGQYGYTF.

CDR3 in amino acids: CASRAGTFSGELFF. CDR3 DNA sequence: TGTGCCAGCAGGGCGGGGACTTTTTCCGGGGAGCTGTTTTTT. This chain joins TRBV7-3 and TRBJ2-2; D is perhaps TRBD2 (6 bases). The germline CDR1 and CDR2 sequences are SGHTA and FQGTGA. V was pared by 6 bases and J by 6 bases, with 14 bases between. The CDR3 contains 14 residues.

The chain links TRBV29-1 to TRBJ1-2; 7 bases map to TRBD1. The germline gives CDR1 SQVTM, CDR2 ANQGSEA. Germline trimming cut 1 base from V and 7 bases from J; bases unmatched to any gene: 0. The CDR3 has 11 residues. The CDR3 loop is CSVEAGGGYTF. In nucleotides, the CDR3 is TGCAGCGTTGAAGCAGGGGGTGGCTACACCTTC.

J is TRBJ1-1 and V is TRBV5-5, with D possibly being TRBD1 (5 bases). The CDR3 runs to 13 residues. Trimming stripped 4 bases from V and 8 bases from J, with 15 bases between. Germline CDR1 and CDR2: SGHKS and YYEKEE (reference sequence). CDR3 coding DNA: TGTGCCAGCAGCAGGTGGTGGGACTCAGAAGCTTTCTTT. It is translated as CASSRWWDSEAFF.

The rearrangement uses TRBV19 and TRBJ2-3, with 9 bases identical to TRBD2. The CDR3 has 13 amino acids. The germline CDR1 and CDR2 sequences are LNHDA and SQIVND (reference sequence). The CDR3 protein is CASGRGGPDTQYF. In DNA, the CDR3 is TGTGCTAGCGGGAGAGGGGGGCCTGATACGCAGTATTTT.

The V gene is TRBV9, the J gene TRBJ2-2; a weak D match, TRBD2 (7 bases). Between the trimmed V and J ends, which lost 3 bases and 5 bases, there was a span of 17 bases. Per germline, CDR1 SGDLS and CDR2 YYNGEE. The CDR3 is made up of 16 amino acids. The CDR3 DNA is TGTGCCAGCAGCGGAAGGGGGGGCAGTCAAACCGGGGAGCTGTTTTTT. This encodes CASSGRGGSQTGELFF.